This T cell receptor beta chain stems from a study of cytomegalovirus exposure and HLA in healthy donors. Primers for the PCR totalled 60 Vbeta and 13 Jbeta. TCRdb's table, derived via immunoSEQ multiplex PCR, lists solely in-frame clones and lacks some. The sample shows 250,000 or so clones, around 90% of them seen only once. This clone was picked up one time. CDR3 size: 14 residues. V shed 7 bases and J 8 bases; nucleotides not matched to a gene: 12. The germline V gene encodes CDR1 MDHEN and CDR2 SYDVKM. Material for sequencing was PBMCs. This chain links TRBV28 with TRBJ1-2; 8 bases fit TRBD1. This TCR came from a girl aged 2-10 years in good health and CMV-seronegative. In nucleotides, the CDR3 is TGTGCCAGCATCAAGGGGCAGGGGGCTTACGGCTACACCTTC. It codes for CASIKGQGAYGYTF.